The 26 T cell receptor beta chains presented below share a single source sample, sequenced in a study of T cells in Graves' hyperthyroidism and ophthalmopathy. RNA transcripts yielded amplified TCR beta CDR3 regions. Primed by the HTBI set, a first-round RT-PCR was run on the TCR CDR3. Each CDR3 protein is one row after TCRdb ran MiXCR on the multiplex PCR reads. Among around 600,000 distinct CDR3 sequences listed, 45% were seen once. The specimen sequenced was peripheral blood or thyroid tissue (not recorded which). The receptors come from an adult man with Graves' disease, either hyperthyroidism or ophthalmopathy (not recorded which).

CDR3 amino acids: CASSAEGNYGYTF. Written as DNA, the CDR3 is TGTGCCAGCAGCGCGGAGGGGAACTATGGCTACACCTTC. The chain couples TRBV7-9 to TRBJ1-2; D perhaps matches TRBD1 (5 bases). Trimming removed 5 bases at V and 2 bases at J, with 9 bases between. This CDR3 has 13 residues. Germline V gene sequence: CDR1 SEHNR, CDR2 FQNEAQ (reference sequence). The variable domain in full, completed from reference TRBV7-9 and TRBJ1-2, reads DTGVSQNPRHKITKRGQNVTFRCDPISEHNRLYWYRQTLGQGPEFLTYFQNEAQLEKSRLLSDRFSAERPKGSFSTLEIQRTEQGDSAMYLCASSAEGNYGYTFGSGTRLTVV.

This CDR3 is CSARLPDMVETQYF. DNA of the CDR3: TGCAGTGCTAGGTTGCCGGACATGGTGGAGACCCAGTACTTC. The V and J genes are TRBV20-1 and TRBJ2-5, with D possibly matching TRBD1 (5 bases). Germline V gives CDR1 DFQATT, CDR2 SNEGSKA (reference sequence). The CDR3 loop spans 14 amino acids. Trimming took 3 bases from V and 5 from J, leaving 16 bases between them.

A single count supports this clonotype. The chain has TRBV2 and TRBJ1-2; no reliable D call. Germline assignment: CDR1 SNHLY and CDR2 FYNNEI. With 8 bases removed from V and 1 base from J, the gap between germline ends came to 14 bases. The CDR3 extends over 14 amino acids. Here the CDR3 reads CASQDPHSNYGYTF. CDR3 bases: TGTGCCAGCCAAGATCCGCACAGTAACTATGGCTACACCTTC.

This clonotype has more than one count but fewer than ten. The genes are TRBV14 and TRBJ1-1; D not certain. The CDR3 has 14 residues. Germline CDR1 and CDR2: SGHDN and FVKESK. The V gene lost 0 bases and the J gene lost 7 bases, with 12 bases spanning the gap. In DNA, the CDR3 is TGTGCCAGCAGCCAAGATCCCGGACGGGTTGAAGCTTTCTTT. This codes for CASSQDPGRVEAFF.

This clonotype was seen only a few times. V is TRBV6-6 and J is TRBJ1-5, with TRBD1 matching 7 bases. The CDR3 spans 14 residues. V lost 6 bases, J lost 6 bases, and 8 bases stayed unmatched. Germline-derived CDR1 and CDR2 are MNHNY and SVGAGI (reference sequence). CDR3 amino acids: CASRPTGDSQPQHF. The CDR3 DNA follows: TGTGCCAGCAGACCTACAGGGGACAGTCAGCCCCAGCATTTT.

This clonotype was picked up a small number of times. This chain connects TRBV20-1 to TRBJ1-6; maybe TRBD1 (5 bases). This CDR3 spans 15 amino acids. Trimming removed 0 bases at V and 3 bases at J, with 9 bases between. Germline V gene lookup returns CDR1 DFQATT and CDR2 SNEGSKA (reference sequence). This CDR3 reads CSARDQGFYNSPLHF. The CDR3 DNA reads as TGCAGTGCTAGAGATCAGGGCTTCTATAATTCACCCCTCCACTTT.

This clonotype was picked up a small number of times. The V call is TRBV20-1, the J call TRBJ2-7; 9 bases fit TRBD1. CDR1 and CDR2 from the germline V gene are DFQATT and SNEGSKA (reference sequence). CDR3 size: 13 residues. V lost 2 bases and J lost 2; bases outside the gene matches: 1. In nucleotides, the CDR3 is TGCAGTGCTAGACGACAGGGGGCCTACGAGCAGTACTTC. The encoded protein is CSARRQGAYEQYF.

This rearrangement joins TRBV7-2 to TRBJ2-5; perhaps TRBD1 as D (6 bases). V lost 5 bases, J lost 5 bases, and 24 bases lay in between. The CDR3 length is 17 residues. Per the germline V gene, CDR1 is SGHTA and CDR2 is FQGNSA. The CDR3 DNA sequence: TGTGCCAGCAGCCAAGTGTTACAGGGACGGCTCTTGGAGACCCAGTACTTC. This codes for CASSQVLQGRLLETQYF.

The chain uses TRBV7-8 and TRBJ1-4; 7 bases fit TRBD1. CDR3 length: 16 residues. Unmatched junction bases numbered 9, after V lost 4 bases and J lost 4 bases. Germline CDR1 and CDR2: SGHVS and FQNEAQ. Here the CDR3 DNA reads TGTGCCAGCAGCTCTCCCTGGGGACAGTATAATGAAAAACTGTTTTTT. It encodes CASSSPWGQYNEKLFF.

This clonotype came up many times. This chain connects TRBV7-2 to TRBJ1-1; 9 bases match TRBD1. The junction had 3 bases not matched to a gene; V was cut back by 3 bases and J by 10 bases. The CDR3 covers 12 residues. Looked up from germline, CDR1 is SGHTA and CDR2 is FQGNSA. CDR3 sequence (DNA): TGTGCCAGCAGCTTCGACAGGGGGGGAGCTTTCTTT. This gives the protein CASSFDRGGAFF.

This clonotype was detected ten times or more. This chain links TRBV29-1 with TRBJ1-1; a possible D gene is TRBD1 (5 bases). The CDR3 loop spans 14 amino acids. Deletions cut 7 bases from V and 0 bases from J, with 15 bases between. Germline V lookup: CDR1 SQVTM, CDR2 ANQGSEA. The CDR3 DNA follows: TGCAGCGCCCCGCGGGAGGGGATGAACACTGAAGCTTTCTTT. Translating gives CSAPREGMNTEAFF. The whole variable domain, remainder taken from reference TRBV29-1 and TRBJ1-1, is SAVISQKPSRDICQRGTSLTIQCQVDSQVTMMFWYRQQPGQSLTLIATANQGSEATYESGFVIDKFPISRPNLTFSTLTVSNMSPEDSSIYLCSAPREGMNTEAFFGQGTRLTVV.

Notes on this clonotype: One end of the junction does not line up with germline, which may come from a read error. The rearrangement joins TRBV7-9 to TRBJ2-7, with D perhaps TRBD1 (7 bases). The CDR3 extends over 16 amino acids. Germline CDR1 SEHNR, CDR2 FQNEAQ (reference sequence). CDR3 nucleotide sequence: TGCGCCAGCAGCCGGGAGACAGGGAACAAGCCCTACGAGCAGTACTTC. It specifies CASSRETGNKPYEQYF.

This clonotype showed up many times. The chain uses TRBV2 and TRBJ1-2; possibly TRBD1 for D (5 bases). Between the trimmed V and J ends, which lost 6 bases and 6 bases, there was a span of 11 bases. From germline, CDR1 is SNHLY and CDR2 FYNNEI. The CDR3 runs 12 residues. The CDR3 loop reads CASSPGYHGYTF. CDR3 nucleotides: TGTGCCAGCAGCCCAGGGTACCATGGCTACACCTTC.

This clonotype showed up many times. The chain employs TRBV5-1 and TRBJ1-2; weak D call: TRBD1 (5 bases). Germline V gene data show CDR1 as SGHRS and CDR2 as YFSETQ. Trimming cost V 4 bases and J 8 bases, with 6 bases left between them. The CDR3 spans 10 residues. This CDR3 reads CASSEGGYTF. The CDR3 bases are TGCGCCAGCAGCGAGGGGGGCTACACCTTC.

This chain connects TRBV7-9 to TRBJ1-1, with D perhaps matching TRBD1 (5 bases). The V and J ends lost 6 bases and 7 bases respectively, with 18 bases between them. CDR1 is SEHNR, CDR2 FQNEAQ, per germline (reference sequence). The CDR3 has 14 residues. CDR3 sequence (DNA): TGTGCCAGCAGGAAACTGGGGCAGGCCTATGAAGCTTTCTTT. This codes for CASRKLGQAYEAFF.

The genes are TRBV7-9 and TRBJ2-6, with D possibly being TRBD1 (6 bases). Germline CDR1 reads SEHNR; CDR2 reads FQNEAQ (reference sequence). Trimming pared 5 bases from V and 4 bases from J, leaving 12 bases between. The CDR3 consists of 15 residues. The CDR3 DNA reads TGTGCCAGCAGCCAACCCGGGACAGGGGCCAACGTCCTGACTTTC. This codes for CASSQPGTGANVLTF.

This clonotype has only one observation. This sequence may be a read error, since a much larger clone differs from it by one base. The chain carries TRBV29-1 and TRBJ1-2; tentative D call: TRBD1 (6 bases). This CDR3 spans 14 amino acids. The V gene's germline CDR1 is SQVTM and CDR2 ANQGSEA. Trimming cost V 4 bases and J 5 bases, with 17 bases left between them. In DNA form, the CDR3 reads TGCAGCGTTGGAAGTAGGGGGTTTTGGTATGGCTACACCTTC. Translated, it gives CSVGSRGFWYGYTF. The whole variable domain, filled in from reference TRBV29-1 and TRBJ1-2, reads SAVISQKPSRDICQRGTSLTIQCQVDSQVTMMFWYRQQPGQSLTLIATANQGSEATYESGFVIDKFPISRPNLTFSTLTVSNMSPEDSSIYLCSVGSRGFWYGYTFGSGTRLTVV.

In regard to this clonotype: The limits of the CDR3 on the DNA are not certain, so only TCRdb's listed CDR3 is given. The chain combines TRBV5-1 with TRBJ2-7; the D call TRBD2 from the table was never checked on the DNA. Germline CDR1 reads SGHRS; CDR2 reads YFSETQ. The CDR3 totals 18 residues, both ends included. The CDR3 protein is CASSFYICSAPLRAEQYF.

This clonotype was counted only a few times. The rearrangement joins TRBV28 to TRBJ1-1; no reliable D call. Germline lookup yields CDR1 MDHEN and CDR2 SYDVKM. V was pared by 8 bases and J by 1 base, with 14 bases between. The CDR3 loop spans 14 amino acids. CDR3 loop: CASSSYKANTEAFF. In DNA form, the CDR3 reads TGTGCCAGCTCTAGTTACAAGGCGAACACTGAAGCTTTCTTT. The whole variable domain, remainder taken from reference TRBV28 and TRBJ1-1, is DVKVTQSSRYLVKRTGEKVFLECVQDMDHENMFWYRQDPGLGLRLIYFSYDVKMKEKGDIPEGYSVSREKKERFSLILESASTNQTSMYLCASSSYKANTEAFFGQGTRLTVV.

V usage is TRBV7-2 and J usage is TRBJ2-2; a weak D match, TRBD1 (6 bases). Germline V gene data show CDR1 as SGHTA and CDR2 as FQGNSA. The CDR3 is 16 amino acids. With 3 bases removed from V and 4 bases from J, the gap between germline ends came to 15 bases. For the CDR3, the DNA is TGTGCCAGCAGCTTGAATCCAGGGGATGCCACCGGGGAGCTGTTTTTT. Residues: CASSLNPGDATGELFF.

The gene calls are TRBV7-2 and TRBJ1-3; possible D gene TRBD1, 5 bases. This CDR3 is 14 amino acids long. The germline V gene encodes CDR1 SGHTA and CDR2 FQGNSA. Trimming pared 5 bases from V and 5 bases from J, leaving 13 bases between. CDR3 sequence reads: CASSPPGQRNTIYF. For the CDR3, the DNA is TGTGCCAGCAGCCCTCCGGGGCAGCGAAACACCATATATTTT.

The rearrangement uses TRBV12-3 or TRBV12-4 and TRBJ1-1; D might be TRBD1 (5 bases). There are 14 residues in the CDR3. Trimming took 3 bases from V and 3 from J, leaving 11 bases between them. CDR3 DNA: TGTGCCAGCAGTTTTCCTCCGGGGGACACTGAAGCTTTCTTT. Translating it yields CASSFPPGDTEAFF.

In its sample, this clonotype was seen many times. V and J are TRBV7-8 and TRBJ2-5; TRBD2 matches at 10 bases. Looked up from germline, CDR1 is SGHVS and CDR2 is FQNEAQ. This CDR3 is built from 16 residues. V shed 6 bases, J shed 0 bases, and the junction held 7 bases outside the gene matches. DNA of the CDR3: TGTGCCAGCAGAGTAGCGGGAGGCGGGTACCAAGAGACCCAGTACTTC. This codes for CASRVAGGGYQETQYF.

This clonotype was found once. V and J are TRBV19 and TRBJ1-6; no reliable D call. The CDR3 runs to 14 residues. Between the trimmed V and J ends, which lost 9 bases and 7 bases, there was a span of 16 bases. The V gene's germline CDR1 is LNHDA and CDR2 SQIVND (reference sequence). CDR3 DNA: TGTGCCAGCAACGGCCGGATGACGAATTCACCCCTCCACTTT. This gives the protein CASNGRMTNSPLHF. Drawing the rest from reference TRBV19 and TRBJ1-6, the complete variable domain is DGGITQSPKYLFRKEGQNVTLSCEQNLNHDAMYWYRQDPGQGLRLIYYSQIVNDFQKGDIAEGYSVSREKKESFPLTVTSAQKNPTAFYLCASNGRMTNSPLHFGNGTRLTVT.

This clonotype was detected a few times. The chain combines TRBV20-1 with TRBJ2-7, with D maybe TRBD1 (5 bases). Trimming stripped 0 bases from V and 3 bases from J, with 12 bases between. From germline, CDR1 is DFQATT and CDR2 SNEGSKA (reference sequence). CDR3 length: 14 residues. CDR3 in amino acids: CSARDRAGNYEQYF. CDR3 DNA: TGCAGTGCTAGAGATCGGGCAGGGAACTACGAGCAGTACTTC.

This chain uses TRBV25-1 with TRBJ1-6, with D uncertain. CDR3 length equals 15 residues. Trimming left V 5 bases short and J 7 bases short, with 15 bases between. Germline-derived CDR1 and CDR2 are MGHDK and SYGVNS. For the CDR3, the DNA is TGTGCCAGCAGTTTGAGTGACCCGGGGAATTCACCCCTCCACTTT. Translation: CASSLSDPGNSPLHF.